The 20 T cell receptor beta chains below were found in one sample sequenced in a study of blood T cell repertoires in COVID-19. Here immunoSEQ multiplex PCR was the method, and the copy in TCRdb shows in-frame clones only, minus some. Of around 94,000 clones listed, 75% to 90% are singletons. Input material: peripheral blood. These receptors originate from a human donor in a cohort sampled during active COVID-19.

V is TRBV5-6 and J is TRBJ2-5; D may be TRBD2 (7 bases). The ends were cut back, 2 bases at V and 1 base at J, with 15 bases in the middle. Germline CDR1 and CDR2: SGHDT and YYEEEE. The CDR3 loop spans 16 amino acids. The CDR3 loop is CASSFVGGGLQETQYF. The CDR3 region has the DNA TGTGCCAGCAGCTTCGTTGGGGGGGGCCTCCAAGAGACCCAGTACTTC. The full variable domain, rest sourced from reference TRBV5-6 and TRBJ2-5, is DAGVTQSPTHLIKTRGQQVTLRCSPKSGHDTVSWYQQALGQGPQFIFQYYEEEERQRGNFPDRFSGHQFPNYSSELNVNALLLGDSALYLCASSFVGGGLQETQYFGPGTRLLVL.

V is TRBV19 and J is TRBJ1-6, with D hard to call. Trimming cost V 1 base and J 7 bases, with 5 bases left between them. Looked up from germline, CDR1 is LNHDA and CDR2 is SQIVND (reference sequence). The CDR3 totals 13 residues. This CDR3 is CASSIVRNSPLHF. CDR3 nucleotides: TGTGCCAGTAGTATAGTCAGAAATTCACCCCTCCACTTT.

This rearrangement joins TRBV7-2 to TRBJ2-7; 8 bases match TRBD2. Trimming took 3 bases from V and 6 from J; bases not matched to a gene: 13. This CDR3 region has 16 residues. Per germline, CDR1 SGHTA and CDR2 FQGNSA. CDR3 residues: CASSFGGASGRGEQYF. DNA of the CDR3: TGTGCCAGCAGCTTCGGGGGGGCGAGCGGTCGGGGCGAGCAGTACTTC.

This clone was seen a few times. The chain recombines TRBV19 with TRBJ1-2; D not certain. CDR3 length: 11 amino acids. Germline assignment: CDR1 LNHDA and CDR2 SQIVND (reference sequence). V lost 5 bases and J lost 8, with 9 bases in between. The CDR3 sequence: CASSARFGYTF. DNA of the CDR3: TGTGCCAGTAGTGCTCGGTTCGGCTACACCTTC.

The gene calls are TRBV6-5 and TRBJ1-2; D call uncertain. The germline V gene encodes CDR1 MNHEY and CDR2 SVGAGI. V dropped 5 bases and J dropped 8 bases, with 15 bases sitting between them. The CDR3 extends over 13 amino acids. The CDR3 nucleotides read TGTGCCAGCAGTAACCTAGCTACCATCGGCTACACCTTC. Amino acids: CASSNLATIGYTF.

This rearrangement joins TRBV28 to TRBJ1-5; 8 positions match TRBD1. Germline CDR1 is MDHEN and CDR2 is SYDVKM. J gave up 5 bases and V 3 bases, and 9 bases lay outside the gene matches. The CDR3 sequence is 16 residues long. CDR3 in amino acids: CASSLRGQGAHQPQHF. DNA for the CDR3: TGTGCCAGCAGTTTGAGGGGTCAGGGGGCCCATCAGCCCCAGCATTTT.

Comments on this clone: Mismatch with germline at one junction end may stem from a read error. The chain employs TRBV3-1 (or the pseudogene TRBV3-2) and TRBJ2-1, with 7 positions matching TRBD1. Looked up from germline, CDR1 is LGHDT and CDR2 is YNNKEL (reference sequence). The CDR3 is made up of 14 amino acids. Written as DNA, the CDR3 is TGTGCCAGCAACCAAGGGGGCCGATACAATGAGCAGTTCTTC. Translation gives CASNQGGRYNEQFF.

The count of this clone is one. The rearrangement joins TRBV3-1 (or the pseudogene TRBV3-2) to TRBJ1-1; D may be TRBD1 (5 bases). Looked up from germline, CDR1 is LGHDT and CDR2 is YNNKEL (reference sequence). This CDR3 spans 16 amino acids. V lost 4 bases and J lost 0, with 15 bases in between. Here the CDR3 reads CASSPREGPMNTEAFF. The CDR3 nucleotides are TGTGCCAGCAGCCCCCGGGAGGGGCCAATGAACACTGAAGCTTTCTTT.

CDR3 amino acids: CASGRGTGFNNSPLHF. The CDR3, as DNA: TGTGCCAGCGGTCGAGGGACAGGGTTTAATAATTCACCCCTCCACTTT. This sequence joins TRBV27 and TRBJ1-6; TRBD1 aligns across 9 bases. CDR3 length: 16 amino acids. V shed 8 bases and J 5 bases; nucleotides not matched to a gene: 10. Germline V lookup: CDR1 MNHEY, CDR2 SMNVEV (reference sequence).

The rearrangement joins TRBV6-1 to TRBJ1-4, with D possibly matching TRBD1 (5 bases). The CDR3 spans 15 residues. The germline V and J ends were trimmed by 2 bases and 6 bases, with 13 bases remaining between them. Germline V gene lookup returns CDR1 MNHNS and CDR2 SASEGT. CDR3 coding DNA: TGTGCCAGCAGTGAATCTGGGGCAGGGCATGAAAAACTGTTTTTT. It yields the protein CASSESGAGHEKLFF.

This rearrangement joins TRBV18 to TRBJ2-1; 7 bases are shared with TRBD2. The CDR3 runs 14 residues. Trimming removed 6 bases from V and 8 bases from J; junction bases left unmatched: 10. Germline CDR1 is KGHSH and CDR2 is LQKENI. The CDR3 sequence: CASSATGGLDEQFF. The CDR3 DNA reads TGTGCCAGCTCTGCGACGGGGGGACTCGATGAGCAGTTCTTC.

This clone appeared a few times. The chain employs TRBV4-1 and TRBJ1-3; 8 bases line up with TRBD1. V was clipped by 2 bases and J by 4 bases; unmatched bases: 4. This CDR3 contains 15 residues. Germline-derived CDR1 and CDR2 are MGHRA and YSYEKL. The CDR3 loop reads CASSQQDRAGNTIYF. The CDR3 nucleotides read TGCGCCAGCAGCCAACAGGACAGGGCCGGAAACACCATATATTTT.

This chain connects TRBV4-3 to TRBJ1-1; 7 bases align to TRBD1. This CDR3 has 12 residues. Germline CDR1 LGHNA, CDR2 YSLEER. Trimming cost V 6 bases and J 4 bases; bases outside gene matches: 2. The CDR3 spells CASRDRRTEAFF. The CDR3 DNA is TGCGCCAGCAGGGACAGGCGCACTGAAGCTTTCTTT.

This chain joins TRBV2 and TRBJ2-7; D possibly corresponds to TRBD1 (6 bases). The CDR3 is 13 amino acids. The V gene's germline CDR1 is SNHLY and CDR2 FYNNEI. The V gene lost 6 bases and the J gene lost 2 bases, with 11 bases spanning the gap. DNA for the CDR3: TGTGCCAGCAGGAGGACAGTGCCCTACGAGCAGTACTTC. Protein: CASRRTVPYEQYF. Filled out from reference TRBV2 and TRBJ2-7, the complete variable domain reads EPEVTQTPSHQVTQMGQEVILRCVPISNHLYFYWYRQILGQKVEFLVSFYNNEISEKSEIFDDQFSVERPDGSNFTLKIRSTKLEDSAMYFCASRRTVPYEQYFGPGTRLTVT.

The chain is built from TRBV6-1 and TRBJ1-2; TRBD1 matches 10 bases. This CDR3 region has 15 residues. Per the germline V gene, CDR1 is MNHNS and CDR2 is SASEGT. V shed 1 base, J shed 4 bases, and the junction held 3 bases outside the gene matches. As DNA, the CDR3 is TGTGCCAGCAGTGAAGGGACAGGGGGGATCTATGGCTACACCTTC. This encodes CASSEGTGGIYGYTF.

J is TRBJ1-6 and V is TRBV18; D unclear. This CDR3 region has 15 residues. Trimming pared 2 bases from V and 10 bases from J, leaving 15 bases between. Looked up from germline, CDR1 is KGHSH and CDR2 is LQKENI. The CDR3 sequence is CASSPIGHGESPLHF. Written as DNA, the CDR3 is TGTGCCAGCTCACCAATAGGCCATGGGGAGTCACCCCTCCACTTT.

J is TRBJ1-3 and V is TRBV5-1; D may be TRBD1 (6 bases). The CDR3 spans 15 residues. Between the trimmed V and J ends, which lost 0 bases and 2 bases, there was a span of 9 bases. Germline V gene data show CDR1 as SGHRS and CDR2 as YFSETQ. CDR3 in DNA: TGCGCCAGCAGCTTGGAGGCAGGGGCTGGAAACACCATATATTTT. Protein sequence: CASSLEAGAGNTIYF.

The chain has TRBV6-2 or TRBV6-3 and TRBJ2-7; the D is unclear. CDR3 length equals 11 residues. V lost 5 bases, J lost 6 bases, and 8 bases lay in between. Germline-derived CDR1 and CDR2 are MNHEY and SVGEGT. The CDR3 DNA follows: TGTGCCAGCAGTACGCCCGGCGAGCAGTACTTC. Translating gives CASSTPGEQYF.

This clone was seen once. The chain combines TRBV9 with TRBJ2-5, with 14 bases aligning to TRBD2. The CDR3 has 19 amino acids. Per germline, CDR1 SGDLS and CDR2 YYNGEE. V was clipped by 3 bases and J by 0 bases; unmatched bases: 10. CDR3 region: CASSAGLAGGYSYQETQYF. The CDR3 coding sequence is TGTGCCAGCAGCGCCGGACTAGCGGGGGGTTACTCGTACCAAGAGACCCAGTACTTC.

The V call is TRBV5-1, the J call TRBJ2-3, with a weak D call TRBD2 (6 bases). V was pared by 0 bases and J by 0 bases, with 17 bases between. Germline CDR1 and CDR2: SGHRS and YFSETQ. The CDR3 is 18 amino acids. As DNA, the CDR3 is TGCGCCAGCAGCTTGGCCGGCGCTAGCGAATATAGCACAGATACGCAGTATTTT. Protein: CASSLAGASEYSTDTQYF.